The 30 T cell receptor beta chains presented below share a single source sample, sequenced in a study of TET2 disruption in CD19-targeted CAR T cells (dated by TCRdb to the late 2010s). Libraries were built with the immunoSEQ multiplex PCR assay. Imported from immuneACCESS, the table was reduced by TCRdb to in-frame sequences with V and J called. These copies leave out some clones; in studies compared against another copy, an unresolved V gene accounts for under half, and the cause of the remainder is not known. The sample table includes 25,000 or so clones. The ten largest make up approximately 2% of the sample. These receptors have no known antigen. Interpreted using the paper, the treatment or condition label stands for: autologous CTL019 cells: CD19 CAR with 4-1BB and CD3 zeta domains. The material sequenced was CD8- CAR+ T cells sorted from cultured blood T cells, taken for CD19 CAR T cell therapy. The sample's cell subset or site, from its label and the paper: CD8-negative CAR-positive T cells from the infusion product. The receptors stem from a man in his 70s with chronic lymphocytic leukemia.

Concerning this clone: The read ends 3 residues before the CDR3 terminus; that terminus is restored from the germline J gene. The chain uses TRBV25-1 and TRBJ2-4, with D tentatively TRBD2 (5 bases). Germline V gene sequence: CDR1 MGHDK, CDR2 SYGVNS. The CDR3 runs to 16 residues. Trimming removed 2 bases from V and 2 bases from J, with 13 bases in between. The covered CDR3 bases are TGTGCCAGCAGTGAAGAGGGTGGGTGGTCCAAAAACATT. This codes for CASSEEGGWSKNI. In full, the CDR3 reads CASSEEGGWSKNIQYF.

A word on this clone: Read data end 3 residues before the CDR3 end; the end is taken from the germline J gene. The rearrangement joins TRBV4-1 to TRBJ1-2, with 8 bases fitting TRBD1. This CDR3 has 16 residues. Germline V gene sequence: CDR1 MGHRA, CDR2 YSYEKL. CDR3 residues: CASSQDQGRGREGYTF. CDR3 DNA, as far as it was read: TGCGCCAGCAGCCAAGATCAGGGCAGGGGGCGAGAGGGC.

Note on this clone: The read terminates 3 residues before the CDR3 end, so the remaining end is supplied by the germline J gene. The V gene is TRBV29-1, the J gene TRBJ1-1; D call uncertain. Deletions cut 5 bases from V and 0 bases from J, with 10 bases between. The CDR3 consists of 13 residues. CDR1 and CDR2 from the germline V gene are SQVTM and ANQGSEA. Incomplete CDR3 DNA: TGCAGCGTTAGAGAAGACATGAACACTGAA. Translated, it gives CSVREDMNTE. The CDR3 reads in full as CSVREDMNTEAFF.

Details on this clone: The CDR3 end lies 3 residues beyond the end of the read and is filled in from the germline J gene. The V and J genes are TRBV18 and TRBJ2-3; the D gene could be TRBD1 or TRBD2 (5 bases each). Germline assignment: CDR1 KGHSH and CDR2 LQKENI. This CDR3 comprises 14 residues. V lost 0 bases, J lost 6 bases, and 10 bases lay in between. The CDR3 loop reads CASSPPAEGDTQYF. The CDR3 DNA, read in part, is TGTGCCAGCTCACCACCGGCCGAGGGGGATACG. The variable domain in full, with the rest retrieved from reference TRBV18 and TRBJ2-3, is NAGVMQNPRHLVRRRGQEARLRCSPMKGHSHVYWYRQLPEEGLKFMVYLQKENIIDESGMPKERFSAEFPKEGPSILRIQQVVRGDSAAYFCASSPPAEGDTQYFGPGTRLTVL.

A word on this clone: Sequencing ends 3 residues short of the CDR3 end; the germline J gene provides the rest. The chain has TRBV5-4 and TRBJ2-7, with D uncertain. The CDR3 consists of 16 residues. CDR1 and CDR2 from the germline V gene are SGHNT and YYREEE (reference sequence). Trimming took off 1 base at V and 1 base at J, with 15 bases between the two ends. CDR3 sequence: CASSLITRKESYEQYF. The DNA read from the CDR3 is TGTGCCAGCAGCTTGATCACAAGAAAAGAATCCTACGAG.

This clone is classed as medium-sized by frequency. The read stops 3 residues short of the end of the CDR3; the missing end is completed from the germline J gene. This chain uses TRBV19 with TRBJ2-2; a weak D match, TRBD2 (5 bases). This CDR3 region has 14 residues. V was clipped by 8 bases and J by 6 bases, with 16 bases between them. Germline V gives CDR1 LNHDA, CDR2 SQIVND (reference sequence). Partial CDR3 DNA: TGTGCCAGTTTGGCGGGTTTGGCTGCCGGGGAG. As protein: CASLAGLAAGE. The full CDR3 sequence reads CASLAGLAAGELFF.

As regards this clone: With the read ending 3 residues before the CDR3 end, the germline J gene is used to fill in that end. The J gene is TRBJ1-1, the V gene TRBV5-4, with D possibly TRBD1 on 6 matching bases. The CDR3 contains 15 residues. Trimming pared 5 bases from V and 3 bases from J, leaving 17 bases between. CDR1 is SGHNT and CDR2 is YYREEE in the germline V gene (reference sequence). Incomplete CDR3 DNA: TGTGCCAGCAGGCTGGACAGAGTTCCGTACACTGAA. Translated, it gives CASRLDRVPYTE. From start to end, the CDR3 is CASRLDRVPYTEAFF.

A remark on this clone: A junction boundary mismatches the germline segment, possibly from a read error. The sequenced fragment ends 3 residues before the CDR3 boundary, so the rest is inferred from the germline J gene. V and J are TRBV7-9 and TRBJ2-4; 9 bases map to TRBD2. The CDR3 consists of 14 residues. Germline assignment: CDR1 SEHNR and CDR2 FQNEAQ (reference sequence). The CDR3 loop reads CSSSFGSGGDTQYF. CDR3 DNA, as far as it was read: TGTTCCAGCAGCTTCGGTAGCGGGGGAGATACT.

A note on this clone: Read coverage stops 3 residues before the CDR3 terminus; the germline J gene supplies the remainder. This chain connects TRBV20-1 to TRBJ2-7, with 9 bases matching TRBD2. Germline V gene sequence: CDR1 DFQATT, CDR2 SNEGSKA (reference sequence). Trimming took 0 bases from V and 0 from J; bases not matched to a gene: 9. The CDR3 length is 17 residues. The CDR3 bases that were read are TGCAGTGCTAGAGATCCTAGCGGGGAAAGGAGCTCCTACGAG. Protein product: CSARDPSGERSSYE. The CDR3 in its entirety is CSARDPSGERSSYEQYF.

Points on this clone: The DNA ends 3 residues before the CDR3 does, and the rest of the CDR3 is filled in from the germline J gene. The chain employs TRBV5-1 and TRBJ2-2; 8 bases map to TRBD1. Germline values: CDR1 SGHRS, CDR2 YFSETQ. V shed 0 bases, J shed 1 base, and the junction held 5 bases outside the gene matches. The CDR3 runs to 17 residues. This CDR3 is CASSLAQGAQNTGELFF. The CDR3 DNA, read in part, is TGCGCCAGCAGCTTGGCTCAGGGGGCGCAGAACACCGGGGAG.

As regards this clone: The CDR3 goes on 3 residues after the read ends, and that part is filled in from the germline J gene. This chain uses TRBV5-1 with TRBJ2-5; 11 bases are shared with TRBD2. The germline V gene encodes CDR1 SGHRS and CDR2 YFSETQ. This CDR3 contains 14 residues. V shed 5 bases, J shed 4 bases, and the junction held 4 bases outside the gene matches. The CDR3 loop is CASRPGLAGETQYF. CDR3 DNA (partial): TGCGCCAGCAGGCCCGGACTAGCGGGAGAGACC.

Details on this clone: Coverage ceases 3 residues before the CDR3 finishes, and the germline J gene fills in the end. The chain combines TRBV18 with TRBJ1-4, with 7 positions matching TRBD1. Unmatched junction bases numbered 2, after V lost 3 bases and J lost 4 bases. The CDR3 consists of 14 residues. Germline V gives CDR1 KGHSH, CDR2 LQKENI. The covered CDR3 bases are TGTGCCAGCTCACCGGGACAGCTTAATGAAAAA. Translation gives CASSPGQLNEK. The CDR3 in full is CASSPGQLNEKLFF.

Concerning this clone itself: Read coverage stops 3 residues before the CDR3 terminus; the germline J gene supplies the remainder. V gene TRBV7-3 combines with J gene TRBJ1-1; maybe TRBD1 (6 bases). The V gene's germline CDR1 is SGHTA and CDR2 FQGTGA. The CDR3 length is 14 residues. V lost 3 bases, J lost 0 bases, and 8 bases lay in between. The CDR3 sequence: CASSFAGVNTEAFF. The CDR3 bases that were read are TGTGCCAGCAGCTTTGCAGGGGTGAACACTGAA. The variable domain in full, completed from reference TRBV7-3 and TRBJ1-1, reads GAGVSQTPSNKVTEKGKYVELRCDPISGHTALYWYRQSLGQGPEFLIYFQGTGAADDSGLPNDRFFAVRPEGSVSTLKIQRTERGDSAVYLCASSFAGVNTEAFFGQGTRLTVV.

About this clone: The sequenced fragment ends 3 residues before the CDR3 boundary, so the rest is inferred from the germline J gene. The genes are TRBV6-2 or TRBV6-3 and TRBJ2-4, with D maybe TRBD1 (6 bases). Germline CDR1 is MNHEY and CDR2 is SVGEGT. The CDR3 is 15 amino acids. The part of the CDR3 DNA that was read is TGTGCCAGCAGGCCTACAGGGAGTATTGGGTATGGT. Amino acids: CASRPTGSIGYG. Given in full, the CDR3 is CASRPTGSIGYGQYF.

Of note for this clone: The missing CDR3 end, 3 residues past where the read stops, is filled in from the germline J gene. The V and J genes are TRBV9 and TRBJ1-1; no clear D. CDR3 size: 13 residues. CDR1 SGDLS and CDR2 YYNGEE come from the germline V gene. V lost 2 bases and J 7 bases, leaving 12 bases between the germline ends. Partial CDR3 DNA: TGTGCCAGCAGCGTGAGGGTTTCTGGTGAA. Protein sequence: CASSVRVSGE. The entire CDR3 is CASSVRVSGEAFF.

With regard to this clone: The read ends 3 residues before the CDR3 terminus; that terminus is restored from the germline J gene. The chain uses TRBV10-3 and TRBJ2-3, with unresolved D. There are 13 residues in the CDR3. The germline V and J ends were trimmed by 0 bases and 7 bases, with 8 bases remaining between them. The germline V gene has CDR1 ENHRY and CDR2 SYGVKD. CDR3 protein: CAISESLQYTQYF. Partial CDR3 DNA: TGTGCCATCAGTGAGTCCCTACAGTATACG.

About this clone: The CDR3 goes on 3 residues after the read ends, and that part is filled in from the germline J gene. This chain links TRBV12-3 or TRBV12-4 with TRBJ1-1; unclear D gene. Trimming pared 5 bases from V and 2 bases from J, leaving 12 bases between. This CDR3 spans 14 amino acids. The DNA read from the CDR3 is TGTGCCAGCAGTCCGCAACAGAGTAACACTGAA. This sequence encodes CASSPQQSNTE. The CDR3, in full, reads CASSPQQSNTEAFF.

As regards this clone: Read data end 3 residues before the CDR3 end; the end is taken from the germline J gene. Other DNA sequences in the sample encode the same CDR3. The V gene is TRBV7-6, the J gene TRBJ1-1; D gene ambiguous. Germline-derived CDR1 and CDR2 are SGHVS and FNYEAQ. CDR3 size: 15 residues. The CDR3 loop is CASSSTPGGQETAFF. CDR3 DNA (partial): TGTGCCAGCAGCTCGACCCCCGGCGGGCAAGAGACA.

About this clone itself: The CDR3 end is not reached by the read, which stops 3 residues before it; the germline J gene fills it in. J is TRBJ2-3 and V is TRBV7-3; the match to TRBD2 covers 12 bases. After removal of 4 bases from V and 2 bases from J, the junction contained 4 bases not matched to a gene. Germline V gene lookup returns CDR1 SGHTA and CDR2 FQGTGA. The CDR3 loop spans 16 amino acids. The covered CDR3 bases are TGTGCCAGCAGCTCAAGGACTAGCGGGGTCACAGATACG. This gives the protein CASSSRTSGVTDT. The full-length CDR3 reads as CASSSRTSGVTDTQYF.

With regard to this clone: The read finishes 3 residues shy of the CDR3 end, and the germline J gene is used to complete it. V and J are TRBV20-1 and TRBJ1-2, with 10 bases that match TRBD1. The CDR3 length is 13 residues. V was pared by 6 bases and J by 7 bases, with 8 bases of the junction left unmatched. Germline CDR1 reads DFQATT; CDR2 reads SNEGSKA (reference sequence). CDR3: CSAGRTGGGGYTF. Incomplete CDR3 DNA: TGCAGTGCCGGCCGGACAGGGGGAGGTGGC.

As concerns this clone: The read terminates 3 residues ahead of where the CDR3 ends, so the germline J gene completes it. The genes are TRBV12-3 or TRBV12-4 and TRBJ2-7; D is unclear. Trimming shortened V by 5 bases and J by 0 bases, and 17 bases separated the two germline ends. The CDR3 is 16 amino acids. This CDR3 reads CASSPPWPQSSYEQYF. The CDR3 DNA, read in part, is TGTGCCAGCAGTCCCCCTTGGCCTCAGAGCTCCTACGAG.

Concerning this clone: Different DNA sequences within this sample yield the same CDR3. The covered CDR3 bases are TGTGCCATCGCCGAAGGACAGGTCCCCAGGGATCCC. It encodes CAIAEGQVPRDP. The entire CDR3 sequence reads CAIAEGQVPRDPQHF. This chain uses TRBV6-2 or TRBV6-3 with TRBJ1-5; 7 bases match TRBD1. From the germline J gene comes the end of the CDR3, since the read stops 3 residues before it. Germline V gene data show CDR1 as MNHEY and CDR2 as SVGEGT. The CDR3 totals 15 residues.

With regard to this clone: The CDR3 extends 3 residues past the end of the read, so its final part is completed from the germline J gene. V is TRBV28 and J is TRBJ1-5; TRBD1 might be the D (6 bases). Per the germline V gene, CDR1 is MDHEN and CDR2 is SYDVKM. The CDR3 consists of 14 residues. V was shortened by 5 bases and J by 3 bases, with 11 bases between the two germline ends. The chain's CDR3 is CASSLAGHNQPQHF. The covered CDR3 bases are TGTGCCAGCAGTCTCGCGGGACACAATCAGCCC.

In regard to this clone: With the read ending 3 residues before the CDR3 end, the germline J gene is used to fill in that end. This chain links TRBV18 with TRBJ1-4, with 7 bases identical to TRBD1. Unmatched junction bases numbered 11, after V lost 6 bases and J lost 4 bases. Germline values: CDR1 KGHSH, CDR2 LQKENI. The CDR3 runs to 16 residues. The CDR3 bases that were read are TGTGCCAGCTCCTTGGCTGAAGGGACAGTTAATGAAAAA. Amino acid sequence: CASSLAEGTVNEK. The CDR3, in full, reads CASSLAEGTVNEKLFF.

On this clone itself: The missing CDR3 end, 3 residues past where the read stops, is filled in from the germline J gene. Within the sample, other DNA sequences also encode this same CDR3. This sequence joins TRBV11-2 and TRBJ1-3; D is possibly TRBD1 (6 bases). The CDR3 sequence is 14 residues long. The germline V gene encodes CDR1 SGHAT and CDR2 FQNNGV. V lost 6 bases and J lost 2, with 11 bases in between. The CDR3 reads CASRTGGAGNTIYF. CDR3 DNA (partial): TGTGCCAGCAGGACTGGGGGCGCTGGAAACACC.

As for this clone: The CDR3 is cut off 3 residues early in the read; its end comes from the germline J gene. This rearrangement joins TRBV19 to TRBJ1-2; D not resolved. Trimming removed 6 bases at V and 6 bases at J, with 14 bases between. Per germline, CDR1 LNHDA and CDR2 SQIVND (reference sequence). The CDR3 extends over 13 amino acids. CDR3 DNA (partial): TGTGCCAGTAGGCGGGCGGACGCGGATGGC. Its protein product is CASRRADADG. The entire CDR3 protein reads CASRRADADGYTF. The full variable domain, with the rest looked up from reference TRBV19 and TRBJ1-2, is DGGITQSPKYLFRKEGQNVTLSCEQNLNHDAMYWYRQDPGQGLRLIYYSQIVNDFQKGDIAEGYSVSREKKESFPLTVTSAQKNPTAFYLCASRRADADGYTFGSGTRLTVV.

Remarks on this clone: The CDR3 extends 3 residues past the end of the read, so its final part is completed from the germline J gene. This rearrangement joins TRBV2 to TRBJ2-1; no reliable D call. V was cut by 6 bases and J by 9 bases, with 15 bases left in between. Germline CDR1 is SNHLY and CDR2 is FYNNEI. The CDR3 length is 13 residues. The covered CDR3 bases are TGTGCCAGCAGACCTTCTACGCGTGGTGAG. Protein product: CASRPSTRGE. The whole CDR3 sequence reads CASRPSTRGEQFF.

With respect to this clone: The CDR3 is cut off 3 residues early in the read; its end comes from the germline J gene. The chain recombines TRBV19 with TRBJ1-2; no firm D call. Germline V gene data show CDR1 as LNHDA and CDR2 as SQIVND (reference sequence). CDR3 length equals 13 residues. The sequenced CDR3 bases are TGTGCCAGTAGTATCGTGTCAGGAGATACC. It specifies CASSIVSGDT. The CDR3 as a whole reads CASSIVSGDTYTF.

Notes on this clone: The read ends 3 residues shy of where the CDR3 ends; the end is completed using the germline J gene. The chain is built from TRBV9 and TRBJ2-1, with 12 bases matching TRBD2. CDR3 length: 17 residues. From germline, CDR1 is SGDLS and CDR2 YYNGEE. Trimming removed 0 bases from V and 2 bases from J; junction bases left unmatched: 3. CDR3 bases read: TGTGCCAGCAGCGTAGGTACTAGCGGGGGGACCTACAATGAG. Its translation: CASSVGTSGGTYNE. The whole CDR3 sequence is CASSVGTSGGTYNEQFF.

About this clone itself: Sequencing ends 3 residues short of the CDR3 end; the germline J gene provides the rest. This chain connects TRBV18 to TRBJ2-3, with 9 bases lining up with TRBD1. Trimming at V came to 4 bases and at J to 1 base, leaving 3 bases not matched to a gene. Germline CDR1 KGHSH, CDR2 LQKENI. This CDR3 region has 15 residues. CDR3 DNA, as far as it was read: TGTGCCAGCTCACTAAGACAGGGGGGCACAGATACG. This translates into CASSLRQGGTDT. The entire CDR3 sequence reads CASSLRQGGTDTQYF.